Described below is a single TCR beta chain sequence and its context. Assay used: immunoSEQ multiplex PCR; TCRdb lists only in-frame clones, some missing. The profile shows about 190,000 clones, roughly 85% of them singletons. The sample originates from a study of blood T cell repertoires in COVID-19. Germline lookup yields CDR1 SGHRS and CDR2 YFSETQ. The CDR3 is 11 amino acids. With 5 bases removed from V and 5 bases from J, the gap between germline ends came to 7 bases. This chain joins TRBV5-1 and TRBJ1-2, with D hard to call. This TCR was sampled from a man between 60 and 70 years old with active or convalescent COVID-19. Source material: peripheral blood. The CDR3 DNA sequence: TGCGCCAGCAGAGACTGGTATGGCTACACCTTC. Residues: CASRDWYGYTF. The full variable domain, completed using reference TRBV5-1 and TRBJ1-2, is KAGVTQTPRYLIKTRGQQVTLSCSPISGHRSVSWYQQTPGQGLQFLFEYFSETQRNKGNFPGRFSGRQFSNSRSEMNVSTLELGDSALYLCASRDWYGYTFGSGTRLTVV.